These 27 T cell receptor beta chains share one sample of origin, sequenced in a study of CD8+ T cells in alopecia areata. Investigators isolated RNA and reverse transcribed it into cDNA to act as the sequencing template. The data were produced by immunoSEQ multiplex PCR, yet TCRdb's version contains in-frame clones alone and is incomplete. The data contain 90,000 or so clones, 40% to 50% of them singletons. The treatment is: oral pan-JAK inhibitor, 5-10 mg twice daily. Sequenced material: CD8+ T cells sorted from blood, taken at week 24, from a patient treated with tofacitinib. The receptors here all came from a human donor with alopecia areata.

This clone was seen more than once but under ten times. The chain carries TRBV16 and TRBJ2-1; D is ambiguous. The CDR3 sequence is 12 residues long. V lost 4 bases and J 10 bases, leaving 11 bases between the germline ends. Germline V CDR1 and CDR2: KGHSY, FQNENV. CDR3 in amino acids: CASSRIYSEQFF. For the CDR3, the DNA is TGTGCCAGCAGCCGGATTTACTCAGAGCAGTTCTTC.

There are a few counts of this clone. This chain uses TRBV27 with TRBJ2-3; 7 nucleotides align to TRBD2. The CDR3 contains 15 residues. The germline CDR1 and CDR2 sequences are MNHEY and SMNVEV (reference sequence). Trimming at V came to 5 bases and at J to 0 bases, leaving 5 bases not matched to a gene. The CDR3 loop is CASSPLGGSTDTQYF. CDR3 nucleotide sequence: TGTGCCAGCAGTCCGCTGGGGGGGAGCACAGATACGCAGTATTTT.

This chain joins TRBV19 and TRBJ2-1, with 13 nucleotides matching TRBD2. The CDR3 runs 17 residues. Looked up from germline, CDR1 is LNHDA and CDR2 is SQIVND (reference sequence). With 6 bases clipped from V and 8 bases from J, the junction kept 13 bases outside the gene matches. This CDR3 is CASSSPGGGLAGYEQFF. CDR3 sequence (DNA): TGTGCCAGTAGCTCACCCGGAGGGGGACTAGCGGGATATGAGCAGTTCTTC. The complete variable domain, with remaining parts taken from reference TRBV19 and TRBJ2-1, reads DGGITQSPKYLFRKEGQNVTLSCEQNLNHDAMYWYRQDPGQGLRLIYYSQIVNDFQKGDIAEGYSVSREKKESFPLTVTSAQKNPTAFYLCASSSPGGGLAGYEQFFGPGTRLTVL.

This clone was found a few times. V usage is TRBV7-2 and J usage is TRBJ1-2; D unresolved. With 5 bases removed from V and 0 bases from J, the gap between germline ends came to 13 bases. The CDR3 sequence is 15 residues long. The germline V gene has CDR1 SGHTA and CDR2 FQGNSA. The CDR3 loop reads CASSPVGRTNYGYTF. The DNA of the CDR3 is TGTGCCAGCAGCCCAGTTGGGAGGACTAACTATGGCTACACCTTC.

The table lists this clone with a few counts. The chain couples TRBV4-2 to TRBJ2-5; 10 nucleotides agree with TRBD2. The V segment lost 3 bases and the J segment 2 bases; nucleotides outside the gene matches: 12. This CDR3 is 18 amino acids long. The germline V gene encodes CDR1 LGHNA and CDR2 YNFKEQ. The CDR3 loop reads CASSHGGRTSGYQETQYF. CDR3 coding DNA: TGTGCCAGCAGCCACGGGGGACGGACTAGCGGATATCAAGAGACCCAGTACTTC.

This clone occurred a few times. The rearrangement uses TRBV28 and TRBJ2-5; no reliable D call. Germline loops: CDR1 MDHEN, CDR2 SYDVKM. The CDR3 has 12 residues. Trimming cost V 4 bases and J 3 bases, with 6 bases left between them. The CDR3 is CASSWVEETQYF. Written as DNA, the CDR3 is TGTGCCAGCAGTTGGGTAGAAGAGACCCAGTACTTC. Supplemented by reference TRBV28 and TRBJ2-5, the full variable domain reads DVKVTQSSRYLVKRTGEKVFLECVQDMDHENMFWYRQDPGLGLRLIYFSYDVKMKEKGDIPEGYSVSREKKERFSLILESASTNQTSMYLCASSWVEETQYFGPGTRLLVL.

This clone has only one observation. The CDR3 bases are TGTGCCTGGGTTCTTCTCAGGCTGAACACTGAAGCTTTCTTT. Translation: CAWVLLRLNTEAFF. The V gene is TRBV30, the J gene TRBJ1-1; the D is unclear. The CDR3 consists of 14 residues. In germline, CDR1 is GTSNPN, CDR2 SVGIG (reference sequence). Trimming took 5 bases from V and 0 from J, leaving 13 bases between them.

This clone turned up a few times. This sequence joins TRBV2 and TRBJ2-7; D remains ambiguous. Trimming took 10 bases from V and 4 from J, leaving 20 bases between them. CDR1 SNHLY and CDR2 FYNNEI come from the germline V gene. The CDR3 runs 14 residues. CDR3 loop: CATLDSETAYEQYF. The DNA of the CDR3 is TGTGCCACTCTCGACTCGGAAACTGCGTACGAGCAGTACTTC.

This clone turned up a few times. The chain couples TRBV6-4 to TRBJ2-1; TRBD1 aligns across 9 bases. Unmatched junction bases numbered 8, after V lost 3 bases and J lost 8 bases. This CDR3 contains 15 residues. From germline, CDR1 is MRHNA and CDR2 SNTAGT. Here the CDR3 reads CASSEPGQGIDEQFF. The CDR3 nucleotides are TGTGCCAGCAGTGAACCGGGACAGGGAATCGATGAGCAGTTCTTC.

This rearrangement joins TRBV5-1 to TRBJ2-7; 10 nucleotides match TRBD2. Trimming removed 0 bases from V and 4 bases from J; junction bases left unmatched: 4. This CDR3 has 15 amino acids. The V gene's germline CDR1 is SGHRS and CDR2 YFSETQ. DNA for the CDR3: TGCGCCAGCAGCTTGGTTCCTAGCGGGAGTTACGAGCAGTACTTC. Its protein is CASSLVPSGSYEQYF. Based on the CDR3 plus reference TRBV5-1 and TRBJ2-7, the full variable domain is KAGVTQTPRYLIKTRGQQVTLSCSPISGHRSVSWYQQTPGQGLQFLFEYFSETQRNKGNFPGRFSGRQFSNSRSEMNVSTLELGDSALYLCASSLVPSGSYEQYFGPGTRLTVT.

The CDR3 DNA reads as TGCGCCAGCAGTGAGGTGGGGATGGGTCAGCCCCAGCATTTT. This codes for CASSEVGMGQPQHF. The chain carries TRBV10-2 and TRBJ1-5; D is ambiguous. Trimming took off 2 bases at V and 6 bases at J, with 11 bases between the two ends. Germline V CDR1 and CDR2: WSHSY, SAAADI. This CDR3 is 14 amino acids long.

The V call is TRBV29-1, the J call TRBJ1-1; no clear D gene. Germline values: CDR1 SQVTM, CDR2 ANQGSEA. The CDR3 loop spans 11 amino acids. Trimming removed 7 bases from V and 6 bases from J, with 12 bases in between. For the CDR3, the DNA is TGCAGCGCTCATTCTGGAGCTGAAGCTTTCTTT. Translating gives CSAHSGAEAFF.

CDR3 amino acids: CASSSIYEQYF. CDR3 bases: TGTGCCAGCAGCTCAATCTACGAGCAGTACTTC. The V call is TRBV11-1, the J call TRBJ2-7, with unresolved D. The CDR3 is 11 amino acids. Trimming shortened V by 4 bases and J by 3 bases, and 4 bases separated the two germline ends. Germline V gene sequence: CDR1 SGHAT, CDR2 FQDESV (reference sequence).

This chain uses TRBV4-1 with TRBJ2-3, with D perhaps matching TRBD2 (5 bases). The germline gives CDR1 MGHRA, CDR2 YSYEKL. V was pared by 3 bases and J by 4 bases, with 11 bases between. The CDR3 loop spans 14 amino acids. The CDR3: CASSQAFGADTQYF. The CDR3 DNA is TGCGCCAGCAGCCAGGCCTTCGGGGCAGATACGCAGTATTTT.

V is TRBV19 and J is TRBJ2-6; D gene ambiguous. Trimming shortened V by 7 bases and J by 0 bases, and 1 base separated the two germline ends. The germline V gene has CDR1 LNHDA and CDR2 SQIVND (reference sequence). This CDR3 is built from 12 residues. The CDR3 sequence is CASNSGANVLTF. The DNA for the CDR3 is TGTGCCAGTAACTCTGGGGCCAACGTCCTGACTTTC.

The CDR3 nucleotides are TGCGCCAGCAGCTGGGCGGGAAGCGGATACGAGCAGTACTTC. Its translation is CASSWAGSGYEQYF. The V and J genes are TRBV5-1 and TRBJ2-7, with D possibly matching TRBD2 (6 bases). The CDR3 extends over 14 amino acids. V dropped 3 bases and J dropped 4 bases, with 14 bases sitting between them. The germline V gene has CDR1 SGHRS and CDR2 YFSETQ.

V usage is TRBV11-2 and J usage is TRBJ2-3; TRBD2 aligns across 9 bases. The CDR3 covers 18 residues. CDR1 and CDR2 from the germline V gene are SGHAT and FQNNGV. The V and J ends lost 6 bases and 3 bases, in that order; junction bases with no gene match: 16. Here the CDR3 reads CASRGNAVAGVRTDTQYF. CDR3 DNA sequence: TGTGCCAGCAGGGGAAACGCGGTAGCGGGAGTTAGGACAGATACGCAGTATTTT. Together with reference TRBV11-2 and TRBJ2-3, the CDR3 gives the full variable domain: EAGVAQSPRYKIIEKRQSVAFWCNPISGHATLYWYQQILGQGPKLLIQFQNNGVVDDSQLPKDRFSAERLKGVDSTLKIQPAKLEDSAVYLCASRGNAVAGVRTDTQYFGPGTRLTVL.

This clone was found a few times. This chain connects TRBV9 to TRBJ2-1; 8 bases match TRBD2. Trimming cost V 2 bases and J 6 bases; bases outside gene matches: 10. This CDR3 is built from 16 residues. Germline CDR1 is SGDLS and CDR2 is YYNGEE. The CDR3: CASSVYRAGEGNEQFF. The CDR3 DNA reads TGTGCCAGCAGCGTTTATCGAGCGGGAGAGGGCAATGAGCAGTTCTTC.

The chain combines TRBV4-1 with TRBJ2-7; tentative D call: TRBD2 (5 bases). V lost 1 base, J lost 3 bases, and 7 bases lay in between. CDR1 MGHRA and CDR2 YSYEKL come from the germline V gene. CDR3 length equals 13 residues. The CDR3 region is CASSQGRDYEQYF. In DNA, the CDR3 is TGCGCCAGCAGCCAAGGACGGGACTACGAGCAGTACTTC.

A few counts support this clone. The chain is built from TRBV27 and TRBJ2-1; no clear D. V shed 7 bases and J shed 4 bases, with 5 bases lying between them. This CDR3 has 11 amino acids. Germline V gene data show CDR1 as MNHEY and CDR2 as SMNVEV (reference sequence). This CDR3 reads CASTQYNEQFF. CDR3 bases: TGTGCCAGCACTCAATACAATGAGCAGTTCTTC.

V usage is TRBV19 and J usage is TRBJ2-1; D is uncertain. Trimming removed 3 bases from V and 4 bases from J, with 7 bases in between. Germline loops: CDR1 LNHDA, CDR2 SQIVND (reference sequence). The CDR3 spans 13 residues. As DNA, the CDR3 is TGTGCCAGTAGTATTATGGGATACAATGAGCAGTTCTTC. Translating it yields CASSIMGYNEQFF.

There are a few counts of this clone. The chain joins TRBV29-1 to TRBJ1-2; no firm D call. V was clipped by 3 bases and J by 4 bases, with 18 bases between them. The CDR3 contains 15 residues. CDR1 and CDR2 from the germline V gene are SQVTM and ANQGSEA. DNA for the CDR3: TGCAGCGTTGACAAAGATTTGACATCCCTCTATGGCTACACCTTC. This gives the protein CSVDKDLTSLYGYTF.

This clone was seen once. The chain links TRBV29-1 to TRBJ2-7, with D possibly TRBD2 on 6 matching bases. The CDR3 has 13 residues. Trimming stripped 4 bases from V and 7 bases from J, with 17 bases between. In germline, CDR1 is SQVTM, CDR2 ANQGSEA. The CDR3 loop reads CSVVWRDLYEQYF. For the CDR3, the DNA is TGCAGCGTTGTGTGGCGGGATCTATATGAGCAGTACTTC.

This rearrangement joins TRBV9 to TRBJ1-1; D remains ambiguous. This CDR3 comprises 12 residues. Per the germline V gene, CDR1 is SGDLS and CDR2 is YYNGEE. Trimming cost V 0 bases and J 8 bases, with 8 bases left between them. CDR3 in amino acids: CASSVDGREAFF. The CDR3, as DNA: TGTGCCAGCAGCGTAGATGGACGGGAAGCTTTCTTT. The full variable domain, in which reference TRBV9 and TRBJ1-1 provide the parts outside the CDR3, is DSGVTQTPKHLITATGQRVTLRCSPRSGDLSVYWYQQSLDQGLQFLIQYYNGEERAKGNILERFSAQQFPDLHSELNLSSLELGDSALYFCASSVDGREAFFGQGTRLTVV.

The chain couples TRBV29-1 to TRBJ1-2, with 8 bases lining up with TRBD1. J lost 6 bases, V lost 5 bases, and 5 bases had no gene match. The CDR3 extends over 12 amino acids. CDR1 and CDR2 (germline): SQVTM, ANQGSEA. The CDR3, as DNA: TGCAGCGTTATAAGGACAGGGAATGGCTACACCTTC. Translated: CSVIRTGNGYTF.

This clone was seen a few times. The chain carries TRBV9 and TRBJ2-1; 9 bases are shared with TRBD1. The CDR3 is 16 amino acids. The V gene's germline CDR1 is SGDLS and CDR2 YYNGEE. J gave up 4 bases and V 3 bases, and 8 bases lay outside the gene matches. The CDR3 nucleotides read TGTGCCAGCAGCGCGACAGGGGGAGCGCAGTACAATGAGCAGTTCTTC. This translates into CASSATGGAQYNEQFF.

The CDR3 is CASSLERSGTYEQYF. The CDR3 nucleotides are TGTGCCAGCAGCTTAGAGAGGAGCGGCACCTACGAGCAGTACTTC. The V call is TRBV7-8, the J call TRBJ2-7, with D possibly TRBD2 on 5 matching bases. CDR1 and CDR2 from the germline V gene are SGHVS and FQNEAQ. This CDR3 comprises 15 residues. Trimming took 1 base from V and 2 from J, leaving 12 bases between them.